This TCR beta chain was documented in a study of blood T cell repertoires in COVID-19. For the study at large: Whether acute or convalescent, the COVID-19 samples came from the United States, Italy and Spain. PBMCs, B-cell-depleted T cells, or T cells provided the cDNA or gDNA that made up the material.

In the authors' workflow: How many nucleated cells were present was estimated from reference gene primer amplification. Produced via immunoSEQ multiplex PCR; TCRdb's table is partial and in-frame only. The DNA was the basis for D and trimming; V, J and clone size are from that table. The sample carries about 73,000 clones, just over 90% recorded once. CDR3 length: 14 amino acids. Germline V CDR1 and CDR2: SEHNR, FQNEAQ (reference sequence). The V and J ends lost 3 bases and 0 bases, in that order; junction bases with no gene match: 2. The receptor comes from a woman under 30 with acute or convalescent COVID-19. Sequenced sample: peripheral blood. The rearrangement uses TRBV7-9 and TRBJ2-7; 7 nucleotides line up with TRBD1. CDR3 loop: CASSLGQSSYEQYF. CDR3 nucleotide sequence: TGTGCCAGCAGCTTGGGACAGAGCTCCTACGAGCAGTACTTC.